These 28 T cell receptor beta chains were sequenced from one sample in a study of identical twins (dated by TCRdb to 2016 to 2017). Libraries were prepared through 5' RACE. Sequencing instrument: Illumina HiSeq 2000. The public reads were run again by TCRdb, first through fastp at Q25 and then through MiXCR, and only productive beta chains were kept. Records with the same CDR3 protein are collapsed into one entry carrying the most frequent genes and DNA. Recorded for this sample are 450,000 or so distinct CDR3 sequences; about a fifth of them occurred a single time. Approximately 12% of the sample lies in the top ten. Sequencing was done on a sample of naive T cells sorted from blood. The cell subset or site label corresponds to: cells isolated with a human naive T-cell isolation kit. The receptors shown here come from a man aged 45-65 years in good health.

V and J are TRBV6-2 or TRBV6-3 and TRBJ1-1; 9 nucleotides agree with TRBD1. CDR3 size: 14 residues. Trimming at V came to 4 bases and at J to 3 bases, leaving 3 bases not matched to a gene. Per the germline V gene, CDR1 is MNHEY and CDR2 is SVGEGT. Here the CDR3 reads CASSWRTGDTEAFF. The CDR3 DNA follows: TGTGCCAGCAGTTGGAGGACAGGGGACACTGAAGCTTTCTTT.

This clonotype was seen at least ten times. The chain employs TRBV27 and TRBJ2-3, with 15 bases matching TRBD2. Looked up from germline, CDR1 is MNHEY and CDR2 is SMNVEV (reference sequence). The CDR3 totals 19 residues. The J segment lost 0 bases and the V segment lost 1 base, leaving 5 bases of the junction unmatched. CDR3 nucleotides: TGTGCCAGCAGTTTATTGGGACTAGCGGGGGGCACTAGCACAGATACGCAGTATTTT. It encodes CASSLLGLAGGTSTDTQYF.

This chain links TRBV20-1 with TRBJ2-5; 7 bases are a match to TRBD1. Unmatched junction bases numbered 6, after V lost 3 bases and J lost 2 bases. The CDR3 totals 14 residues. Per the germline V gene, CDR1 is DFQATT and CDR2 is SNEGSKA (reference sequence). CDR3 DNA sequence: TGCAGTGCTAGGGCACAGGGGCGGCAAGAGACCCAGTACTTC. Translation gives CSARAQGRQETQYF.

This clonotype was counted at least ten times. CDR3 nucleotides: TGCGCCAGCAGCCCCCGGAGTTTCTACGAGCAGTACTTC. This encodes CASSPRSFYEQYF. This sequence joins TRBV5-1 and TRBJ2-7; D is undetermined. The V gene's germline CDR1 is SGHRS and CDR2 YFSETQ. V was cut by 4 bases and J by 3 bases, with 11 bases left in between. The CDR3 has 13 amino acids.

This chain connects TRBV15 to TRBJ2-7, with TRBD1 matching over 7 bases. Losses at the gene ends were 7 bases for V and 0 bases for J; bases not matched to a gene: 9. Per germline, CDR1 LNHNV and CDR2 YYDKDF (reference sequence). The CDR3 sequence is 15 residues long. The CDR3 DNA reads as TGTGCCACCAAGCCTCGGACAGGTAACTCCTACGAGCAGTACTTC. Its protein product is CATKPRTGNSYEQYF. The variable domain in full, with the rest retrieved from reference TRBV15 and TRBJ2-7, is DAMVIQNPRYQVTQFGKPVTLSCSQTLNHNVMYWYQQKSSQAPKLLFHYYDKDFNNEADTPDNFQSRRPNTSFCFLDIRSPGLGDTAMYLCATKPRTGNSYEQYFGPGTRLTVT.

The chain combines TRBV2 with TRBJ1-3, with 10 nucleotides matching TRBD1. The CDR3 is 16 amino acids. V shed 2 bases, J shed 2 bases, and the junction held 3 bases outside the gene matches. Germline CDR1 is SNHLY and CDR2 is FYNNEI. The CDR3, as DNA: TGTGCCAGCAGTGAAATAGGACAGGGGGCTGGAAACACCATATATTTT. It is translated as CASSEIGQGAGNTIYF.

This clonotype was seen ten or more times. CDR3 amino acids: CASRAGQGAGNTGELFF. CDR3 bases: TGTGCCAGCAGAGCGGGACAGGGGGCCGGTAACACCGGGGAGCTGTTTTTT. The chain employs TRBV7-9 and TRBJ2-2; 12 nucleotides match TRBD1. CDR3 size: 17 residues. Germline V lookup: CDR1 SEHNR, CDR2 FQNEAQ (reference sequence). The V segment lost 6 bases and the J segment 2 bases; nucleotides outside the gene matches: 7.

This chain joins TRBV20-1 and TRBJ2-7; D may be TRBD1 or TRBD2 (5 bases each). The CDR3 is made up of 13 amino acids. V lost 6 bases, J lost 3 bases, and 15 bases lay in between. The germline V gene encodes CDR1 DFQATT and CDR2 SNEGSKA (reference sequence). The CDR3 DNA reads TGCAGTGCGTGGGACGGGGCAGACTACGAGCAGTACTTC. Translated, it gives CSAWDGADYEQYF.

V usage is TRBV6-1 and J usage is TRBJ2-3; 9 bases fit TRBD1. The V gene's germline CDR1 is MNHNS and CDR2 SASEGT. The trim removed 6 bases at V and 1 base at J, leaving 5 bases unmatched. The CDR3 is made up of 15 amino acids. The CDR3 protein is CASRIRDRGTDTQYF. For the CDR3, the DNA is TGTGCCAGCAGAATCCGGGACAGGGGCACAGATACGCAGTATTTT.

This clonotype was detected ten times or more. V and J are TRBV5-1 and TRBJ2-1; 10 bases agree with TRBD2. Germline assignment: CDR1 SGHRS and CDR2 YFSETQ. The CDR3 has 15 residues. The ends lost 2 bases at V and 8 bases at J; junction bases unmatched: 7. Here the CDR3 DNA reads TGCGCCAGCAGCTTTAGCGGGGGGCCCGAGGATGAGCAGTTCTTC. Residues: CASSFSGGPEDEQFF.

The sample holds a few counts of this clonotype. The V gene is TRBV7-2, the J gene TRBJ1-2; D is undetermined. This CDR3 has 13 residues. CDR1 is SGHTA and CDR2 is FQGNSA in the germline V gene. Trimming stripped 1 base from V and 10 bases from J, with 13 bases between. The CDR3 loop reads CASSLDPAAYYTF. The CDR3 DNA sequence: TGTGCCAGCAGCTTAGACCCGGCAGCATACTACACCTTC.

This clonotype was counted at least ten times. V is TRBV25-1 and J is TRBJ2-7; weak D call: TRBD1 (6 bases). The CDR3 is 12 amino acids. With 11 bases removed from V and 3 bases from J, the gap between germline ends came to 14 bases. The germline V gene encodes CDR1 MGHDK and CDR2 SYGVNS. The CDR3 DNA reads as TGTGCCGCCCGGACAGACCGCTACGAGCAGTACTTC. This translates into CAARTDRYEQYF.

The chain couples TRBV11-1 to TRBJ2-1, with 8 nucleotides matching TRBD1. The CDR3 is 19 amino acids. Unmatched junction bases numbered 12, after V lost 2 bases and J lost 0 bases. Germline values: CDR1 SGHAT, CDR2 FQDESV (reference sequence). The CDR3 region is CASSLRFQGARGSYNEQFF. The CDR3 nucleotides are TGTGCCAGCAGCTTAAGGTTCCAGGGGGCAAGGGGCTCCTACAATGAGCAGTTCTTC.

This clonotype was detected a few times. The J gene is TRBJ2-5, the V gene TRBV4-2; perhaps TRBD1 as D (6 bases). Germline loops: CDR1 LGHNA, CDR2 YNFKEQ. Trimming removed 0 bases at V and 4 bases at J, with 15 bases between. This CDR3 region has 16 residues. The CDR3 DNA reads as TGTGCCAGCAGCCAAGATCTTACAGGGATCCGAGAGACCCAGTACTTC. Its protein product is CASSQDLTGIRETQYF.

This clonotype was detected many times. The chain couples TRBV5-1 to TRBJ1-4, with D tentatively TRBD1 (6 bases). V lost 3 bases and J lost 6, with 15 bases in between. The CDR3 is 15 amino acids. Germline CDR1 reads SGHRS; CDR2 reads YFSETQ. The CDR3 DNA reads as TGCGCCAGCAGCTCGGACGGGGGGGCGTATGAAAAACTGTTTTTT. Protein product: CASSSDGGAYEKLFF.

This clonotype was picked up a small number of times. This chain uses TRBV6-1 with TRBJ2-3, with 9 bases fitting TRBD2. This CDR3 is built from 16 residues. CDR1 and CDR2 from the germline V gene are MNHNS and SASEGT. V trimming: 5 bases; J trimming: 3 bases; junction bases outside the gene matches: 9. DNA of the CDR3: TGTGCCAGCAGTCCCTTAGCGGGAGAAGGTACAGATACGCAGTATTTT. It yields the protein CASSPLAGEGTDTQYF.

The chain has TRBV12-3 or TRBV12-4 and TRBJ2-7; 11 bases match TRBD2. V lost 0 bases, J lost 0 bases, and 7 bases stayed unmatched. The CDR3 spans 18 residues. CDR3 residues: CASSLAGLAGGNSYEQYF. CDR3 sequence (DNA): TGTGCCAGCAGTTTAGCAGGGCTAGCGGGAGGAAACTCCTACGAGCAGTACTTC.

This chain joins TRBV11-2 and TRBJ2-1, with D unresolved. The CDR3 sequence is 13 residues long. V was trimmed by 5 bases and J by 8 bases, leaving 13 bases between them. Germline assignment: CDR1 SGHAT and CDR2 FQNNGV. CDR3 nucleotides: TGTGCCAGCAGCCGAGATTGGGGTGATGAGCAGTTCTTC. It translates to CASSRDWGDEQFF.

In this sample, this clonotype turned up a few times. The CDR3 loop reads CASSPTGPVGQPQHF. As DNA, the CDR3 is TGTGCCAGCAGTCCGACAGGGCCTGTCGGTCAGCCCCAGCATTTT. The chain links TRBV25-1 to TRBJ1-5; 7 bases fit TRBD1. The V segment lost 5 bases and the J segment 6 bases; nucleotides outside the gene matches: 10. There are 15 residues in the CDR3. Germline V gene lookup returns CDR1 MGHDK and CDR2 SYGVNS.

This chain uses TRBV10-3 with TRBJ2-5; 14 positions match TRBD2. The CDR3 length is 13 residues. V lost 8 bases, J lost 4 bases, and 0 bases stayed unmatched. CDR1 is ENHRY and CDR2 is SYGVKD in the germline V gene. CDR3 in DNA: TGTGCCATCGGACTAGCGGGAGGAGAGACCCAGTACTTC. It codes for CAIGLAGGETQYF.

This chain joins TRBV10-3 and TRBJ2-1, with 10 bases lining up with TRBD1. The ends lost 4 bases at V and 7 bases at J; junction bases unmatched: 10. Germline V lookup: CDR1 ENHRY, CDR2 SYGVKD. This CDR3 contains 16 residues. The CDR3 coding sequence is TGTGCCATCAGTGTGTTACCGGGACAGGGGAGAAATGAGCAGTTCTTC. Amino acids: CAISVLPGQGRNEQFF.

The rearrangement links TRBV4-3 to TRBJ2-5, with D possibly matching TRBD1 (5 bases). Germline values: CDR1 LGHNA, CDR2 YSLEER. This CDR3 has 15 residues. V lost 0 bases and J 8 bases, leaving 16 bases between the germline ends. Written as DNA, the CDR3 is TGCGCCAGCAGCCAAGATCTGAGGCAGGGTGATACCCAGTACTTC. Encoded protein: CASSQDLRQGDTQYF.

The genes are TRBV7-9 and TRBJ2-3; D is uncertain. V was trimmed by 5 bases and J by 0 bases, leaving 15 bases between them. The CDR3 sequence is 16 residues long. CDR1 and CDR2 (germline): SEHNR, FQNEAQ (reference sequence). CDR3 coding DNA: TGTGCCAGCAGCACAGAAATCCCGGCTAGCACAGATACGCAGTATTTT. Translating gives CASSTEIPASTDTQYF.

This clonotype was counted many times. The chain joins TRBV5-1 to TRBJ2-5; TRBD2 aligns across 10 bases. V lost 1 base to trimming and J lost 4 bases; unmatched junction nucleotides: 4. The CDR3 covers 15 residues. CDR1 is SGHRS and CDR2 is YFSETQ in the germline V gene. CDR3 protein: CASSLSGGAVETQYF. CDR3 bases: TGCGCCAGCAGCTTGAGCGGGGGGGCCGTAGAGACCCAGTACTTC.

This clonotype was counted ten times or more. The rearrangement links TRBV20-1 to TRBJ1-2; possible D gene TRBD1, 6 bases. The ends were cut back, 6 bases at V and 0 bases at J, with 14 bases in the middle. The CDR3 extends over 14 amino acids. Per the germline V gene, CDR1 is DFQATT and CDR2 is SNEGSKA (reference sequence). The CDR3 sequence is CSAPDRPTNYGYTF. The CDR3 nucleotides are TGCAGTGCCCCCGACAGGCCTACTAACTATGGCTACACCTTC.

V gene TRBV6-1 combines with J gene TRBJ2-7; the D gene could be TRBD1 or TRBD2 (5 bases each). CDR1 is MNHNS and CDR2 is SASEGT in the germline V gene. The ends were cut back, 6 bases at V and 3 bases at J, with 18 bases in the middle. The CDR3 extends over 15 amino acids. CDR3 bases: TGTGCCAGCAGGGAGATTCGAGGGGCGCACTACGAGCAGTACTTC. This translates into CASREIRGAHYEQYF.

This clonotype turned up a few times. This rearrangement joins TRBV7-9 to TRBJ2-1; tentatively, D is TRBD2 (6 bases). The CDR3 is 15 residues long. From germline, CDR1 is SEHNR and CDR2 FQNEAQ (reference sequence). Trimming took off 1 base at V and 7 bases at J, with 14 bases between the two ends. The DNA for the CDR3 is TGTGCCAGCAGCTTAGAGGGCCTAGCGAGGAATGAGCAGTTCTTC. Its translation: CASSLEGLARNEQFF.

This clonotype was observed a handful of times. The J gene is TRBJ2-7, the V gene TRBV5-1; unclear D gene. CDR1 SGHRS and CDR2 YFSETQ come from the germline V gene. The CDR3 is 12 residues long. The V gene lost 3 bases and the J gene lost 7 bases, with 11 bases spanning the gap. The CDR3: CASSSSAEEQYF. CDR3 nucleotide sequence: TGCGCCAGCAGCTCATCAGCAGAAGAGCAGTACTTC.